This is a list of T cell receptor beta chains from one sample in a study of blood T cell repertoires in COVID-19. The protocol was immunoSEQ multiplex PCR, while the TCRdb copy is restricted to in-frame clones and leaves out a portion. The sample contains about 400,000 clones, roughly 87% of which appear only once. The sample taken for sequencing was PBMCs or T cells enriched from blood (not recorded which). These receptors were collected from a woman aged 25 to 39 who had recovered from COVID-19. Each CDR3 is given without its conserved first and last residue. A D gene is named only where the DNA matches it firmly. A clone size is listed for some rows: how often the clone was seen (once, few, many), or a class if it is expanded.

V: TRBV4-1
D: TRBD1
size: NA
CDR3: ASSLGLTGTGSGNTIY

V: TRBV5-1
D: NA
size: NA
CDR3: ASRASTGNTEAF

V: TRBV7-6
D: NA
size: few
CDR3: ASSFTGANEQY

V: TRBV11-2
D: NA
size: NA
CDR3: ASSFGHSSSYNEQF

V: TRBV19
D: TRBD2
size: NA
CDR3: ASRGGTSGYNEQF

V: TRBV5-1
D: NA
size: once
CDR3: ASSPYRSEEQY

V: TRBV15
D: TRBD1
size: NA
CDR3: ATSRTGAGDTEAF

V: TRBV6-2/TRBV6-3
D: NA
size: NA
CDR3: ASSYDQGGQPQH

V: TRBV19
D: NA
size: NA
CDR3: ASSIPGSGANVLT

V: TRBV3-1/TRBV3-2
D: TRBD1
size: few
CDR3: ASSLWTGENSPLH

V: TRBV2
D: NA
size: NA
CDR3: ASTETPTGNGEQY

V: TRBV10-2
D: TRBD1
size: NA
CDR3: ASSAGTGAGIYEQY

V: TRBV28
D: NA
size: NA
CDR3: ASSYPGFDEKLF

V: TRBV27
D: NA
size: NA
CDR3: ASSMTENTEAF